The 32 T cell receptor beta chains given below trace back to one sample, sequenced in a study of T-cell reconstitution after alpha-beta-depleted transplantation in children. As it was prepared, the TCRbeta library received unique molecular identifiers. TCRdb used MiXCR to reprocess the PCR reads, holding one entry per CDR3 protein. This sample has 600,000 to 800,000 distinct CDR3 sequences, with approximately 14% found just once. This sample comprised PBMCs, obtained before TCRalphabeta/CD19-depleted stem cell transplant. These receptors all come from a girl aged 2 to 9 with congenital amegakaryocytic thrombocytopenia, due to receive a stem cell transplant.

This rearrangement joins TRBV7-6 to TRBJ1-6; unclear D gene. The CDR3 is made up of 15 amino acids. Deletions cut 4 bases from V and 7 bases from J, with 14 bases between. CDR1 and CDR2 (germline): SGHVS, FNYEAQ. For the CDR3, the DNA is TGTGCCAGCAGCTCCGCCTTAGGATTGAATTCACCCCTCCACTTT. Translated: CASSSALGLNSPLHF.

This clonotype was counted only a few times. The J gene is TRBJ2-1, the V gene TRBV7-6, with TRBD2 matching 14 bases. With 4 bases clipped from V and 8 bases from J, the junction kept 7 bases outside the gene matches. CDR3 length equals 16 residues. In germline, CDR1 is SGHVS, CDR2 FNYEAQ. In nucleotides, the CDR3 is TGTGCCAGCAGCTCCCGGACTAGCGGGAGGTTTCATGAGCAGTTCTTC. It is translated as CASSSRTSGRFHEQFF.

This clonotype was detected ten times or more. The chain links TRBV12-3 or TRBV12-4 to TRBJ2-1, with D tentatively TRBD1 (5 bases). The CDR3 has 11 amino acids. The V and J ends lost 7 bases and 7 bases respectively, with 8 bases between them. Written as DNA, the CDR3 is TGTGCCAGCATTAAGGGGAATGAGCAGTTCTTC. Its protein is CASIKGNEQFF.

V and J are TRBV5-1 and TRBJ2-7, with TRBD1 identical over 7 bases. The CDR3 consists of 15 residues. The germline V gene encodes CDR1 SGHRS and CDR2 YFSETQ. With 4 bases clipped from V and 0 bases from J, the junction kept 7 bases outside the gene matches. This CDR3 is CASSPDGTVSYEQYF. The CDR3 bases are TGCGCCAGCAGCCCAGATGGGACAGTCTCCTACGAGCAGTACTTC. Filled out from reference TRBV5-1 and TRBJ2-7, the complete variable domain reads KAGVTQTPRYLIKTRGQQVTLSCSPISGHRSVSWYQQTPGQGLQFLFEYFSETQRNKGNFPGRFSGRQFSNSRSEMNVSTLELGDSALYLCASSPDGTVSYEQYFGPGTRLTVT.

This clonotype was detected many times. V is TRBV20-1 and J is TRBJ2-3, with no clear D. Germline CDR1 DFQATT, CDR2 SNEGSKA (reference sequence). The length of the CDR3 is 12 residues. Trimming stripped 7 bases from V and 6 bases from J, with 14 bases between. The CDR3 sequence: CSVVPRADTQYF. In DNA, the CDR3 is TGCAGTGTGGTGCCTAGGGCGGATACGCAGTATTTT.

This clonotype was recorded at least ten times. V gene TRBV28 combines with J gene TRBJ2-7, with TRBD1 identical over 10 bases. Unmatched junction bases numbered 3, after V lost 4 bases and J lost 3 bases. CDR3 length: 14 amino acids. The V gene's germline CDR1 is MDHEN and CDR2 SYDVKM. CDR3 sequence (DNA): TGTGCCAGCAGTTCCGGGACAGGGGTCTACGAGCAGTACTTC. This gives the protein CASSSGTGVYEQYF.

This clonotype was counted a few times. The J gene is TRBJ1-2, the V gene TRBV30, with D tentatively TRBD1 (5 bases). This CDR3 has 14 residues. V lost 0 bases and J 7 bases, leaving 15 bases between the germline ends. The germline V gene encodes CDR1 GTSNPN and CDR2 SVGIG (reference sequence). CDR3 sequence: CAWSVGGVGGGYTF. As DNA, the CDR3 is TGTGCCTGGAGTGTGGGGGGGGTCGGCGGTGGCTACACCTTC.

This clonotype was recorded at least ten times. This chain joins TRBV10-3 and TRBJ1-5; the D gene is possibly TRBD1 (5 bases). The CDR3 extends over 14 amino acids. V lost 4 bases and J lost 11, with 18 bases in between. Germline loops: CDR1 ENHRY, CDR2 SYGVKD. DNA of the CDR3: TGTGCCATCAGTGCGGACCAGGGTAGCACGACCCAGCATTTT. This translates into CAISADQGSTTQHF.

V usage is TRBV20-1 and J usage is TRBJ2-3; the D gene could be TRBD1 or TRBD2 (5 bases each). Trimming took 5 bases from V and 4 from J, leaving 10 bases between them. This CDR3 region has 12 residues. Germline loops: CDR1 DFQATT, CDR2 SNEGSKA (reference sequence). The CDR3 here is CSAVGDADTQYF. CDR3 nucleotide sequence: TGCAGTGCTGTTGGGGACGCAGATACGCAGTATTTT.

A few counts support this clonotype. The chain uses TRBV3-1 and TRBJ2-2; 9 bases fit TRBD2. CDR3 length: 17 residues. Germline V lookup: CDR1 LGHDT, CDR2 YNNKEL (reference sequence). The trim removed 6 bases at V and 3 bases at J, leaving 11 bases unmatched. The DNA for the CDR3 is TGTGCCAGCAGACCTGGCGGGGGGGATCGAGACACCGGGGAGCTGTTTTTT. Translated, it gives CASRPGGGDRDTGELFF.

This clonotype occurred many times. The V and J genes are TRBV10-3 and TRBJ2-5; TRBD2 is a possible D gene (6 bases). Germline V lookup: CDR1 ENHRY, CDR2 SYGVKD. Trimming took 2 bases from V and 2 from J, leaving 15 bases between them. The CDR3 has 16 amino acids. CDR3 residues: CAISEPTLASQETQYF. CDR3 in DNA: TGTGCCATCAGTGAGCCCACCCTAGCGTCGCAAGAGACCCAGTACTTC.

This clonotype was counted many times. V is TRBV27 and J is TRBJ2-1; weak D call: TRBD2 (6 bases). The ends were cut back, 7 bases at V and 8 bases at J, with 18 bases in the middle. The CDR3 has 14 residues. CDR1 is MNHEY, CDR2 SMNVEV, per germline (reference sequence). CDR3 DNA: TGTGCCAGCACGTCACTGGGGGGTAACGATGAGCAGTTCTTC. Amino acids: CASTSLGGNDEQFF.

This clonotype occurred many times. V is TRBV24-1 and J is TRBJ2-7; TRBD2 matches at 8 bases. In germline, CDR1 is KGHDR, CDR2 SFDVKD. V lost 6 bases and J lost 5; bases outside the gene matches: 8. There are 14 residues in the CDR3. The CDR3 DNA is TGTGCCACCAGTAAGCGGGAGCCTCCGCACGAGCAGTACTTC. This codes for CATSKREPPHEQYF.

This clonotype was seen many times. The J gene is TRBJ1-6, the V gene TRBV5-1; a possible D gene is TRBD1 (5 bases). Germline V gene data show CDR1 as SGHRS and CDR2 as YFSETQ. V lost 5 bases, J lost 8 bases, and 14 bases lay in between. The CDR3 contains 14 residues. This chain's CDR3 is CASRSQGGDSPLHF. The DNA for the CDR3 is TGCGCCAGCAGGTCTCAGGGCGGTGATTCACCCCTCCACTTT.

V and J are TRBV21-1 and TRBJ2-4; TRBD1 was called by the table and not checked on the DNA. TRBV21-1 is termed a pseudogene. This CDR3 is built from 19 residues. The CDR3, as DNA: TGTGCCAGCCCCGCACAGCGGGACGGGGGAACTCTAGCCAAAAACATTCAGTACTTC. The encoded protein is CASPAQRDGGTLAKNIQYF.

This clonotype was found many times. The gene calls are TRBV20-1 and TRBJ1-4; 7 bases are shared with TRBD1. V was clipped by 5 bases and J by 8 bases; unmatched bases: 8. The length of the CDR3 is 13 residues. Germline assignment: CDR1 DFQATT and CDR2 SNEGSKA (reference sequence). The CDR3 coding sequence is TGCAGTGCTGGGCCAGGGGGAGGAGAAAAACTGTTTTTT. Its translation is CSAGPGGGEKLFF.

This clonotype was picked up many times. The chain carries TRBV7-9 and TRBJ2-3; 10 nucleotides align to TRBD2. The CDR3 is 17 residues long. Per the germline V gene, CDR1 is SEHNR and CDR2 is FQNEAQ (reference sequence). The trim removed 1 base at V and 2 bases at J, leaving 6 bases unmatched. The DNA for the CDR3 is TGTGCCAGCAGCTTAGTAGGGACTAGCGTTCCCACAGATACGCAGTATTTT. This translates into CASSLVGTSVPTDTQYF. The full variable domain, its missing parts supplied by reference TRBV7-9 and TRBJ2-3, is DTGVSQNPRHKITKRGQNVTFRCDPISEHNRLYWYRQTLGQGPEFLTYFQNEAQLEKSRLLSDRFSAERPKGSFSTLEIQRTEQGDSAMYLCASSLVGTSVPTDTQYFGPGTRLTVL.

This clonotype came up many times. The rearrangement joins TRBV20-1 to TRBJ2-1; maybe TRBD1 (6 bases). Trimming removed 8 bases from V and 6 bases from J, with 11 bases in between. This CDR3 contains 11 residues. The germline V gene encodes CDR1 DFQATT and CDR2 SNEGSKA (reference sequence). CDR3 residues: CSPLGGNEQFF. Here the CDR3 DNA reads TGCAGTCCACTAGGGGGCAATGAGCAGTTCTTC.

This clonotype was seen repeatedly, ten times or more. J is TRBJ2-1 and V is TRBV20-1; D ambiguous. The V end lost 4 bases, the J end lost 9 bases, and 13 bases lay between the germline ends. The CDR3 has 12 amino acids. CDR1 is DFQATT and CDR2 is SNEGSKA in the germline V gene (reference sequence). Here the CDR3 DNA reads TGCAGTGCTACATCAGCTACTGGTGAGCAGTTCTTC. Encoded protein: CSATSATGEQFF.

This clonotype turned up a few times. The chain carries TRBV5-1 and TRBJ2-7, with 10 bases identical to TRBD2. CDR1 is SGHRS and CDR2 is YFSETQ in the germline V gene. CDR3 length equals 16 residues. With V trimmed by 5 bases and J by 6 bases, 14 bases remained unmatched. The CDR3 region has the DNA TGCGCCAGCAGTAAGGCAGTGGCTAGCGGGAGATCCGAGCAGTACTTC. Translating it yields CASSKAVASGRSEQYF.

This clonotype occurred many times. Here the CDR3 reads CASSHGPSTDTQYF. DNA for the CDR3: TGTGCCAGCAGTCACGGACCTAGCACAGATACGCAGTATTTT. The chain combines TRBV12-3 or TRBV12-4 with TRBJ2-3, with D uncertain. CDR3 length: 14 residues. V lost 5 bases to trimming and J lost 0 bases, with 9 bases between them.

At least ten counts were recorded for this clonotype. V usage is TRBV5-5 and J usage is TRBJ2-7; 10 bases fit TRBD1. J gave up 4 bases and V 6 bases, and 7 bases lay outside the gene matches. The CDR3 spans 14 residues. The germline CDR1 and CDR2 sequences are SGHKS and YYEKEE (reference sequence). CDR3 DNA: TGTGCCAGCATGCCGGGACAGGGGTTTTACGAGCAGTACTTC. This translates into CASMPGQGFYEQYF.

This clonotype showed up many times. The CDR3 reads CATLETGTEAFF. CDR3 sequence (DNA): TGTGCCACCCTAGAAACAGGGACGGAAGCTTTCTTT. This rearrangement joins TRBV12-3 or TRBV12-4 to TRBJ1-1, with D possibly matching TRBD1 (6 bases). The CDR3 has 12 residues. V was cut by 10 bases and J by 8 bases, with 17 bases left in between.

The CDR3 DNA sequence: TGCGCCAGCAGCGATCCGGGAGGGGCGCGAAACGAGCAGTACTTC. Its protein is CASSDPGGARNEQYF. V usage is TRBV5-1 and J usage is TRBJ2-7; 8 nucleotides align to TRBD2. Germline CDR1 is SGHRS and CDR2 is YFSETQ. V gave up 4 bases and J gave up 5 bases; unmatched junction bases: 11. The CDR3 covers 15 residues.

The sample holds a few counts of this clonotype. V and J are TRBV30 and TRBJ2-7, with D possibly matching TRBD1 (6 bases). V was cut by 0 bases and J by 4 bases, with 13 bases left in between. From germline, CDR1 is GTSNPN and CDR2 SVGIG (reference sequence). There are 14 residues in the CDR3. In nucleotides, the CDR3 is TGTGCCTGGAGTGTTGGCAGGGGCGATTACGAGCAGTACTTC. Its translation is CAWSVGRGDYEQYF.

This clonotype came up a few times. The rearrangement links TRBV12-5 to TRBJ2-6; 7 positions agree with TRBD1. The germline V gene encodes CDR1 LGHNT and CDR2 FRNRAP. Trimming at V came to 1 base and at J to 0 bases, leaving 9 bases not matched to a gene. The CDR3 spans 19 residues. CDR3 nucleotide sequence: TGTGCTAGTGGTTTGGGCAGGAAACAGGGGAGCTCTGGGGCCAACGTCCTGACTTTC. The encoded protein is CASGLGRKQGSSGANVLTF.

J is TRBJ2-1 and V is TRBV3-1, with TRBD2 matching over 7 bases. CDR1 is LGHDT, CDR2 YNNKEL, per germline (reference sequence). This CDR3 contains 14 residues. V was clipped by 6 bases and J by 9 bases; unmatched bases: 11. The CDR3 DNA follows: TGTGCCAGCAGTAGTCTGGCGGGAGTACCTGAGCAGTTCTTC. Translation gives CASSSLAGVPEQFF.

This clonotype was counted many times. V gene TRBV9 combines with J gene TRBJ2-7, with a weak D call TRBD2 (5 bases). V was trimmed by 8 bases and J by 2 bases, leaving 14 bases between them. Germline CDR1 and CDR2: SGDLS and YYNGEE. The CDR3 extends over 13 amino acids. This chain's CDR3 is CASSRAEAYEQYF. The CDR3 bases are TGTGCCAGTTCCCGGGCGGAGGCCTACGAGCAGTACTTC.

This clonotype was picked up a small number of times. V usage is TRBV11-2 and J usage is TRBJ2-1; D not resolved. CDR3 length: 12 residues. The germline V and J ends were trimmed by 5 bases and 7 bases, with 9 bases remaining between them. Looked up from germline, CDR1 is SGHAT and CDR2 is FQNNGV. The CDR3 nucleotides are TGTGCCAGCAGCAGTGCGTGGAATGAGCAGTTCTTC. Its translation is CASSSAWNEQFF.

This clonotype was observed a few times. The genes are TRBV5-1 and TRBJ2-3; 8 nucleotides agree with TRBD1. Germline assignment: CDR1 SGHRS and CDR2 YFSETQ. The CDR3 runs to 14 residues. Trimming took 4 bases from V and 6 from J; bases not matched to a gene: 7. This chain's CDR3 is CASSMGQDVDTQYF. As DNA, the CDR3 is TGCGCCAGCAGCATGGGACAGGATGTTGATACGCAGTATTTT.

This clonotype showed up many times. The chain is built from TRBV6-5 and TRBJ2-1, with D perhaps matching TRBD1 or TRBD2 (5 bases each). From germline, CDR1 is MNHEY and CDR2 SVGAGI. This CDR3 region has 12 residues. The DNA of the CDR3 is TGTGCTAGTGGTAGAGGGGCGAGTGAGCAGTTCTTC. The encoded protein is CASGRGASEQFF.

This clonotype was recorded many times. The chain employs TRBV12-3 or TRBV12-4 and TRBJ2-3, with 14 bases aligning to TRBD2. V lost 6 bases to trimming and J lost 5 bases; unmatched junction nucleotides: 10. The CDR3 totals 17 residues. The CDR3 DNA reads TGTGCCAGCAGCCCGGGGACTAGCGGGAGTCTGAAAGATACGCAGTATTTT. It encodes CASSPGTSGSLKDTQYF.